This T cell receptor (beta chain) is drawn from a study of CD8 T cells in Susac syndrome. Sequencing of TCR beta was carried out in blood CD8+ and CD4+ T cells. RNA amounts of about 0.45 to 1 ug underwent reverse transcription with random hexamers. TCRdb processed the immunoSEQ multiplex PCR reads anew with MiXCR; each CDR3 protein has one entry. Found here are approximately 190,000 distinct CDR3 sequences, roughly nine tenths of them singletons; the top ten hold about 0.1%. Trimming at V came to 7 bases and at J to 3 bases, leaving 9 bases not matched to a gene. The CDR3 is 16 amino acids. The clonotype originates from a human donor with Susac syndrome. This chain connects TRBV12-3 or TRBV12-4 to TRBJ2-3; the match to TRBD2 covers 11 bases. The sample was CD4+ T cells from PBMCs. The CDR3 region is CASIRGLAGGTDTQYF. The CDR3 coding sequence is TGTGCCAGCATAAGGGGCCTAGCGGGGGGAACAGATACGCAGTATTTT.